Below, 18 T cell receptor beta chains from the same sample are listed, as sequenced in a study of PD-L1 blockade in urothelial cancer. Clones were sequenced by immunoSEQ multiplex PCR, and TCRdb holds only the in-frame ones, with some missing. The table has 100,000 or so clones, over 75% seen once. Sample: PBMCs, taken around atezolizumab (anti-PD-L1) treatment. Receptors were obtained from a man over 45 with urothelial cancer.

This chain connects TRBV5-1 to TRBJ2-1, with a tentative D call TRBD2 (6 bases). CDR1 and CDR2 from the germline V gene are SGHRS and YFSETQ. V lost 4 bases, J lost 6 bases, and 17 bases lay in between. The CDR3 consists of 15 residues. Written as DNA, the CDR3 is TGCGCCAGCAGCCCCCAGGCGGGACGTTTCAATGAGCAGTTCTTC. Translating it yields CASSPQAGRFNEQFF.

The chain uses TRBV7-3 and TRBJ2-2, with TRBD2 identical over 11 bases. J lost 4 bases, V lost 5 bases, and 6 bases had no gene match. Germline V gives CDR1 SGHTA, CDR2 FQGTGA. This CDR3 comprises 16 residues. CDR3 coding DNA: TGTGCCAGCAGCCTCATTACTAGCGGGGGCACCGGGGAGCTGTTTTTT. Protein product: CASSLITSGGTGELFF.

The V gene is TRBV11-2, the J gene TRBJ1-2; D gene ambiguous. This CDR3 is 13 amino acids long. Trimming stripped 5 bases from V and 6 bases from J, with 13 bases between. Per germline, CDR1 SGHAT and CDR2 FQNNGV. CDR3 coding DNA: TGTGCCAGCAGCCCGGGAGCTATCGATGGCTACACCTTC. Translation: CASSPGAIDGYTF.

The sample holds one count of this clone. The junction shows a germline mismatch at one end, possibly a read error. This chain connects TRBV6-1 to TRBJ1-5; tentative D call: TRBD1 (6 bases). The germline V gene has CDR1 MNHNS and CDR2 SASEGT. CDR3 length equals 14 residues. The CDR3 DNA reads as TGTGCCAGCAGTCAAGGACAGTACAATCAGCCCCGGCATTTT. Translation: CASSQGQYNQPRHF.

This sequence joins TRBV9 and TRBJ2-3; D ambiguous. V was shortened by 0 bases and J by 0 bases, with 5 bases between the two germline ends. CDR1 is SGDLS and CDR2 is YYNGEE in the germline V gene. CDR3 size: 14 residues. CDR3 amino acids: CASSVGSSTDTQYF. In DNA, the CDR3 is TGTGCCAGCAGCGTAGGGAGCAGCACAGATACGCAGTATTTT.

The CDR3 bases are TGCGCCAGCAGCCCCCTCGGTGGCAGGGGCTTAGGAGAGCAGTACTTC. This codes for CASSPLGGRGLGEQYF. V usage is TRBV5-1 and J usage is TRBJ2-7, with a possible D match to TRBD1 (6 bases). The ends were cut back, 4 bases at V and 7 bases at J, with 24 bases in the middle. Germline-derived CDR1 and CDR2 are SGHRS and YFSETQ. The CDR3 runs 16 residues.

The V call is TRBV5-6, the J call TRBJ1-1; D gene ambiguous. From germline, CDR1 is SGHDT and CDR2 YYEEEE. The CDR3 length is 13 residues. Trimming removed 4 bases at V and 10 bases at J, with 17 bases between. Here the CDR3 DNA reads TGTGCCAGCAGCCGGGGAGGGCCCTTAGGAGCTTTCTTT. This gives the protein CASSRGGPLGAFF.

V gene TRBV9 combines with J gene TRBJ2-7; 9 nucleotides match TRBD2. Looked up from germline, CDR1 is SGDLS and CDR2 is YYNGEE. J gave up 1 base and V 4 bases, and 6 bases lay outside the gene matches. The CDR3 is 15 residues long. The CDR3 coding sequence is TGTGCCAGCAGCCCGGCGGGGGGGCCATCCTACGAGCAGTACTTC. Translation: CASSPAGGPSYEQYF.

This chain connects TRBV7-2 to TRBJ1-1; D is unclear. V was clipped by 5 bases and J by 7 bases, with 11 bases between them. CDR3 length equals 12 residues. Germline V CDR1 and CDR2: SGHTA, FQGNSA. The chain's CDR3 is CASSGSRYEAFF. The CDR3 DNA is TGTGCCAGCAGCGGTAGCCGGTATGAAGCTTTCTTT.

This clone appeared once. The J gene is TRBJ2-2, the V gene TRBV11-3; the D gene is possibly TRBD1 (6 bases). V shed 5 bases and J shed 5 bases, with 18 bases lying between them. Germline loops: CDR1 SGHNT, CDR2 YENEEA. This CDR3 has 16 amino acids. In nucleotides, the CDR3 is TGTGCCAGCAGCCCATCCGGTACAGGGATGACCGGGGAGCTGTTTTTT. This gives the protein CASSPSGTGMTGELFF.

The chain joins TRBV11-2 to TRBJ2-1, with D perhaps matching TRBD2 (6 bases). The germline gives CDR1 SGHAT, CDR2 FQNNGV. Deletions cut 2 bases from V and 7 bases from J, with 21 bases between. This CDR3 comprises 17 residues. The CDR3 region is CASSLIPIVGRINEQFF. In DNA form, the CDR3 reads TGTGCCAGCAGCTTAATCCCTATCGTTGGGAGGATAAATGAGCAGTTCTTC. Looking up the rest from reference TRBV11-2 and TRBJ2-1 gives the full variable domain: EAGVAQSPRYKIIEKRQSVAFWCNPISGHATLYWYQQILGQGPKLLIQFQNNGVVDDSQLPKDRFSAERLKGVDSTLKIQPAKLEDSAVYLCASSLIPIVGRINEQFFGPGTRLTVL.

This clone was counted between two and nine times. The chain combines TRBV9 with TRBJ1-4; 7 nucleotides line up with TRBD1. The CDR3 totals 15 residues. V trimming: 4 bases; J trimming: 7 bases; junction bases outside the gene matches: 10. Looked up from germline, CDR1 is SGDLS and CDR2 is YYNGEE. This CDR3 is CASSPRQGSPEKLFF. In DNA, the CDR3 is TGTGCCAGCAGCCCAAGACAGGGATCCCCTGAAAAACTGTTTTTT.

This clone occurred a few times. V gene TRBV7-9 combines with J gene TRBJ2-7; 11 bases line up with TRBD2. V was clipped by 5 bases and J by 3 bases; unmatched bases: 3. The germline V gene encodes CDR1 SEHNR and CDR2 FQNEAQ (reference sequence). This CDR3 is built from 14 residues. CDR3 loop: CASSPGLAGYEQYF. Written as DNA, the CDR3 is TGTGCCAGCAGCCCAGGACTAGCGGGCTACGAGCAGTACTTC.

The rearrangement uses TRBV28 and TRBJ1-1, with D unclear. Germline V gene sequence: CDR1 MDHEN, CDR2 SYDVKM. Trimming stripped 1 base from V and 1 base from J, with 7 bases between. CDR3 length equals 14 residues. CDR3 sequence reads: CASSLYEGNTEAFF. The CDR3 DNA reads TGTGCCAGCAGTTTATATGAGGGGAACACTGAAGCTTTCTTT. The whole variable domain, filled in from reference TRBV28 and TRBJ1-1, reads DVKVTQSSRYLVKRTGEKVFLECVQDMDHENMFWYRQDPGLGLRLIYFSYDVKMKEKGDIPEGYSVSREKKERFSLILESASTNQTSMYLCASSLYEGNTEAFFGQGTRLTVV.

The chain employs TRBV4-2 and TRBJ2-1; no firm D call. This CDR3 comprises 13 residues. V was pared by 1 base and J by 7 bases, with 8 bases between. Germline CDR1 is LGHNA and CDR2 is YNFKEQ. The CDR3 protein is CASSQGLENEQFF. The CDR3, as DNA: TGTGCCAGCAGCCAAGGTTTAGAGAATGAGCAGTTCTTC.

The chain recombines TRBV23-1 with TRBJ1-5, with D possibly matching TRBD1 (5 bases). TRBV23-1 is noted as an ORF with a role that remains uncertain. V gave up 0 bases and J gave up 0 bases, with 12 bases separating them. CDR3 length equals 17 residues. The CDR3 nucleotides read TGCGCCAGCAGTCAATCGTGCCCAGGGATTAGCAATCAGCCCCAGCATTTT. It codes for CASSQSCPGISNQPQHF.

The CDR3 protein is CASSVGILNEQFF. CDR3 in DNA: TGTGCCAGCAGCGTCGGGATTTTAAATGAGCAGTTCTTC. The chain employs TRBV7-2 and TRBJ2-1; D may be TRBD2 (5 bases). Germline CDR1 and CDR2: SGHTA and FQGNSA. Trimming removed 5 bases at V and 7 bases at J, with 12 bases between. The CDR3 length is 13 residues.

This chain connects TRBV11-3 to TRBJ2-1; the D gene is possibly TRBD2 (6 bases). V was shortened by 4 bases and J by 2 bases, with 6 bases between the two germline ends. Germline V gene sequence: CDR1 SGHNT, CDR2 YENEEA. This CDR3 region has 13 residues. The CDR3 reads CASSWGAYNEQFF. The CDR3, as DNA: TGTGCCAGCAGCTGGGGGGCCTACAATGAGCAGTTCTTC.